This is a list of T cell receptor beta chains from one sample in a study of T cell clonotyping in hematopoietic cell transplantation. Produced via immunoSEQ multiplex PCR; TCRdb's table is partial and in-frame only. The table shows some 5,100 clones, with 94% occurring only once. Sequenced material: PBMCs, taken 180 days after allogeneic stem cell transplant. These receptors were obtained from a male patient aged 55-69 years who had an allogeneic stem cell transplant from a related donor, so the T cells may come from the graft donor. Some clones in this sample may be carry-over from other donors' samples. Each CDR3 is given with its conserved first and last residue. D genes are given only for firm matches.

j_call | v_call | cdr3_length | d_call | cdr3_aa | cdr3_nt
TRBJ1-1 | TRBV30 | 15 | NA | CAWSPGRHLNTEAFF | TGTGCCTGGAGTCCCGGGAGGCACCTGAACACTGAAGCTTTCTTT
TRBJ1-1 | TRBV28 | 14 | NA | CASSEREYAGEAFF | TGTGCCAGCAGCGAGAGGGAGTATGCCGGTGAAGCTTTCTTT
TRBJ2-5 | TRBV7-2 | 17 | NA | CASSLAPGGGLQETQYF | TGTGCCAGCAGCTTAGCCCCTGGCGGGGGCCTCCAAGAGACCCAGTACTTC
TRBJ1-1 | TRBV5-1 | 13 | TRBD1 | CASSLGQGWGAFF | TGCGCCAGCAGCTTAGGACAGGGATGGGGTGCTTTCTTT
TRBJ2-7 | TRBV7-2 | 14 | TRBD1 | CASSPRQGAYEQYF | TGTGCCAGCAGCCCAAGACAGGGGGCCTACGAGCAGTACTTC
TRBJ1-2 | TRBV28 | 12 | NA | CASSLDGYGYTF | TGTGCCAGCAGTTTAGACGGCTATGGCTACACCTTC
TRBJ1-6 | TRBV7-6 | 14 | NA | CASSLTVFNSPLHF | TGTGCCAGCAGCTTGACAGTGTTTAATTCACCCCTCCACTTT
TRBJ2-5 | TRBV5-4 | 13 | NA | CASSLEGEETQYF | TGTGCCAGCAGCTTGGAGGGCGAAGAGACCCAGTACTTC
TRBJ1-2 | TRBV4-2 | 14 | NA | CASSQDSANYGYTF | TGTGCCAGCAGCCAAGACTCAGCGAACTATGGCTACACCTTC
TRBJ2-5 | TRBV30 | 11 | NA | CAWGPGETQYF | TGTGCCTGGGGCCCGGGAGAGACCCAGTACTTC
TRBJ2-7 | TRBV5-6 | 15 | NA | CASSPTTGELVEQYF | TGTGCCAGCAGCCCCACGACCGGAGAACTTGTCGAGCAGTACTTC
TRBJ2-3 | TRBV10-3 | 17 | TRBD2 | CAIRRTSGGVNTDTQYF | TGTGCCATCAGACGGACTAGCGGGGGCGTTAACACAGATACGCAGTATTTT
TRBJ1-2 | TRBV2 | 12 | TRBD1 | CASEDRGYGYTF | TGTGCCAGCGAAGACAGGGGATATGGCTACACCTTC
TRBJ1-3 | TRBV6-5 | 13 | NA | CASSYNLGNTIYF | TGTGCCAGCAGTTACAACCTTGGAAACACCATATATTTT
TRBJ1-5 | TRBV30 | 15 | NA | CAWSVRGSVNQPQHF | TGTGCCTGGAGTGTTCGGGGGTCGGTCAATCAGCCCCAGCATTTT
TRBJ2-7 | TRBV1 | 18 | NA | CTSSQDPSGGLDSYEQYF | TGCACCAGCAGCCAAGATCCTAGCGGGGGCCTAGACTCCTACGAGCAGTACTTC
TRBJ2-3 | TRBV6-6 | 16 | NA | CASSYSGTGSADTQYF | TGTGCCAGCAGTTACTCCGGGACGGGCTCAGCAGATACGCAGTATTTT
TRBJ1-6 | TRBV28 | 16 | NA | CASSPDRSSYNSPLHF | TGTGCCAGCAGTCCCGACAGGAGCTCCTATAATTCACCCCTCCACTTT
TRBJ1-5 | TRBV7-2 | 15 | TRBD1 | CASSGEGQGYQPQHF | TGTGCCAGCAGCGGGGAGGGACAGGGGTATCAGCCCCAGCATTTT
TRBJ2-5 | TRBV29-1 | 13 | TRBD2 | CSGSTSGAATQYF | TGCAGCGGTTCGACTAGCGGCGCCGCGACCCAGTACTTC
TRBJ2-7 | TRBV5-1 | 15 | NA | CASSLGQGGLHEQYF | TGCGCCAGCAGCTTGGGACAGGGAGGCTTACACGAGCAGTACTTC
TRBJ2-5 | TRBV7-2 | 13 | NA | CASSLDRAETQYF | TGTGCCAGCAGCTTAGACAGGGCGGAGACCCAGTACTTC
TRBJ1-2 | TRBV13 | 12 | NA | CASSLSFYGYTF | TGTGCCAGCAGCTTATCTTTCTATGGCTACACCTTC
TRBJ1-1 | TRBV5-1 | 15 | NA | CASSADIQEDTEAFF | TGCGCCAGCAGCGCAGACATCCAGGAGGACACTGAAGCTTTCTTT
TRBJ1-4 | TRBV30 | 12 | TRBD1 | CAWGQGNEKLFF | TGTGCCTGGGGACAGGGGAATGAAAAACTGTTTTTT
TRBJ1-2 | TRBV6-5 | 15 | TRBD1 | CASIGGAGGFFGYTF | TGTGCCAGCATCGGAGGAGCAGGGGGTTTCTTTGGCTACACCTTC